These 28 T cell receptor beta chains share one sample of origin, sequenced in a study of cytomegalovirus exposure and HLA in healthy donors. Both 60 Vbeta primers and 13 Jbeta primers went into the PCR. The data were produced by immunoSEQ multiplex PCR, yet TCRdb's version contains in-frame clones alone and is incomplete. The top ten hold more than 4% of the sample, which has about 180,000 clones, just under 85% seen once. Sequenced: PBMCs. Every receptor here comes from a girl between 10 and 17 years old in good health and CMV-seropositive.

V and J are TRBV18 and TRBJ1-6; the match to TRBD1 covers 7 bases. Trimming at V came to 3 bases and at J to 9 bases, leaving 14 bases not matched to a gene. Looked up from germline, CDR1 is KGHSH and CDR2 is LQKENI. The CDR3 has 17 residues. The CDR3 is CASSPTHDRTGRSPLHF. Here the CDR3 DNA reads TGTGCCAGCTCACCTACTCATGACCGGACAGGACGTTCACCCCTCCACTTT.

The chain joins TRBV10-2 to TRBJ1-2; D possibly corresponds to TRBD1 (5 bases). The CDR3 has 13 residues. Trimming shortened V by 6 bases and J by 5 bases, and 13 bases separated the two germline ends. Germline-derived CDR1 and CDR2 are WSHSY and SAAADI. The CDR3 loop is CASREPRAYGYTF. In nucleotides, the CDR3 is TGCGCCAGCAGAGAGCCCAGGGCTTATGGCTACACCTTC.

The chain is built from TRBV27 and TRBJ1-1, with TRBD1 matching over 7 bases. Germline CDR1 reads MNHEY; CDR2 reads SMNVEV (reference sequence). With V trimmed by 3 bases and J by 6 bases, 7 bases remained unmatched. This CDR3 is 14 amino acids long. In DNA, the CDR3 is TGTGCCAGCAGTTTGACAGGGTACGTCCCTGAAGCTTTCTTT. It encodes CASSLTGYVPEAFF.

The gene calls are TRBV5-1 and TRBJ1-5, with a tentative D call TRBD1 (6 bases). This CDR3 spans 15 amino acids. V lost 4 bases to trimming and J lost 4 bases, with 15 bases between them. Germline V lookup: CDR1 SGHRS, CDR2 YFSETQ. The CDR3 spells CASSPRGGGNQPQHF. As DNA, the CDR3 is TGCGCCAGCAGCCCAAGGGGGGGTGGGAATCAGCCCCAGCATTTT.

This clone was recorded once. Here the CDR3 reads CASSLWGTKPGTEAFF. CDR3 nucleotide sequence: TGTGCCAGCAGCTTGTGGGGGACAAAACCGGGCACTGAAGCTTTCTTT. The rearrangement joins TRBV5-6 to TRBJ1-1; possible D gene TRBD1, 6 bases. Germline V gene sequence: CDR1 SGHDT, CDR2 YYEEEE. The CDR3 is 16 amino acids. The germline V and J ends were trimmed by 1 base and 4 bases, with 17 bases remaining between them. The whole variable domain, remainder taken from reference TRBV5-6 and TRBJ1-1, is DAGVTQSPTHLIKTRGQQVTLRCSPKSGHDTVSWYQQALGQGPQFIFQYYEEEERQRGNFPDRFSGHQFPNYSSELNVNALLLGDSALYLCASSLWGTKPGTEAFFGQGTRLTVV.

V gene TRBV7-2 combines with J gene TRBJ2-7; possible D gene TRBD1, 6 bases. V was cut by 2 bases and J by 5 bases, with 13 bases left in between. The V gene's germline CDR1 is SGHTA and CDR2 FQGNSA. The CDR3 has 14 amino acids. The CDR3, as DNA: TGTGCCAGCAGCTTAAGCCCAGGGGTCAACGAGCAGTACTTC. This sequence encodes CASSLSPGVNEQYF. Together with reference TRBV7-2 and TRBJ2-7, the CDR3 gives the full variable domain: GAGVSQSPSNKVTEKGKDVELRCDPISGHTALYWYRQSLGQGLEFLIYFQGNSAPDKSGLPSDRFSAERTGGSVSTLTIQRTQQEDSAVYLCASSLSPGVNEQYFGPGTRLTVT.

This rearrangement joins TRBV6-5 to TRBJ1-2; D is undetermined. The CDR3 covers 11 residues. Germline CDR1 and CDR2: MNHEY and SVGAGI. Trimming cost V 7 bases and J 8 bases, with 11 bases left between them. CDR3 sequence (DNA): TGTGCCAGCACGGCGGGTGAGGGCTACACCTTC. Encoded protein: CASTAGEGYTF.

The V and J genes are TRBV5-4 and TRBJ2-7; D is uncertain. Trimming stripped 4 bases from V and 3 bases from J, with 20 bases between. The CDR3 length is 16 residues. Germline-derived CDR1 and CDR2 are SGHNT and YYREEE (reference sequence). The CDR3 sequence is CASSLLRHNEVYEQYF. The DNA for the CDR3 is TGTGCCAGCAGCCTACTTAGACACAACGAAGTCTACGAGCAGTACTTC.

The rearrangement links TRBV6-5 to TRBJ1-2, with 9 bases lining up with TRBD1. The V gene's germline CDR1 is MNHEY and CDR2 SVGAGI. V shed 6 bases, J shed 8 bases, and the junction held 7 bases outside the gene matches. The length of the CDR3 is 13 residues. DNA for the CDR3: TGTGCCAGCAGAAACAGGGGGCTCGGAGGCTACACCTTC. Translation gives CASRNRGLGGYTF.

This rearrangement joins TRBV2 to TRBJ1-5; 7 bases align to TRBD1. Germline assignment: CDR1 SNHLY and CDR2 FYNNEI. The CDR3 totals 13 residues. The trim removed 7 bases at V and 0 bases at J, leaving 0 bases unmatched. For the CDR3, the DNA is TGTGCCAGCAACAGGGGTAGCAATCAGCCCCAGCATTTT. Amino acid sequence: CASNRGSNQPQHF.

The J gene is TRBJ1-3, the V gene TRBV7-2, with 8 nucleotides matching TRBD1. J was trimmed by 5 bases and V by 1 base; bases with no gene match: 10. There are 17 residues in the CDR3. Per germline, CDR1 SGHTA and CDR2 FQGNSA. CDR3 sequence reads: CASSLVSGGRRRNTIYF. In nucleotides, the CDR3 is TGTGCCAGCAGCTTAGTGTCAGGGGGCAGGCGGAGAAACACCATATATTTT.

The V and J genes are TRBV11-2 and TRBJ2-3, with 12 bases matching TRBD2. The trim removed 0 bases at V and 6 bases at J, leaving 10 bases unmatched. This CDR3 has 18 residues. From germline, CDR1 is SGHAT and CDR2 FQNNGV. CDR3 in amino acids: CASSLELAGGGGVDTQYF. As DNA, the CDR3 is TGTGCCAGCAGCTTAGAACTAGCGGGGGGCGGGGGTGTGGATACGCAGTATTTT.

The rearrangement uses TRBV11-2 and TRBJ1-3, with D unresolved. The CDR3 runs 13 residues. CDR1 is SGHAT, CDR2 FQNNGV, per germline. The V and J ends lost 4 bases and 5 bases respectively, with 9 bases between them. CDR3 sequence reads: CASSSLRRNTIYF. Written as DNA, the CDR3 is TGTGCCAGCAGCTCCTTGAGGAGAAACACCATATATTTT.

The chain employs TRBV5-1 and TRBJ2-2; the match to TRBD1 covers 11 bases. Per the germline V gene, CDR1 is SGHRS and CDR2 is YFSETQ. After removal of 4 bases from V and 6 bases from J, the junction contained 5 bases not matched to a gene. The CDR3 runs 15 residues. The CDR3 spells CASSLRTGGPGELFF. CDR3 coding DNA: TGCGCCAGCAGCCTGCGGACAGGGGGCCCCGGGGAGCTGTTTTTT.

This clone was observed a single time. This sequence joins TRBV27 and TRBJ1-1; D possibly corresponds to TRBD1 (5 bases). Germline V gene data show CDR1 as MNHEY and CDR2 as SMNVEV (reference sequence). V was shortened by 3 bases and J by 0 bases, with 8 bases between the two germline ends. CDR3 length: 14 residues. CDR3 DNA: TGTGCCAGCAGTTTGGGGGGGGTGAACACTGAAGCTTTCTTT. As protein: CASSLGGVNTEAFF.

CDR3 sequence: CSAREAYGYTF. Here the CDR3 DNA reads TGCAGTGCTAGAGAGGCCTATGGCTACACCTTC. This rearrangement joins TRBV20-1 to TRBJ1-2, with unresolved D. Germline CDR1 DFQATT, CDR2 SNEGSKA (reference sequence). V lost 0 bases to trimming and J lost 4 bases, with 3 bases between them. CDR3 length: 11 residues.

The chain joins TRBV15 to TRBJ1-1; 7 positions agree with TRBD1. Germline V gene data show CDR1 as LNHNV and CDR2 as YYDKDF (reference sequence). V lost 5 bases and J lost 5; bases outside the gene matches: 11. This CDR3 is built from 15 residues. CDR3 sequence: CATSPRDETGTEAFF. In DNA form, the CDR3 reads TGTGCCACCAGCCCACGCGACGAGACAGGGACTGAAGCTTTCTTT.

Turning to this clone: This specimen includes other DNA sequences encoding the same CDR3. The gene calls are TRBV9 and TRBJ1-1; 8 positions agree with TRBD1. The ends lost 0 bases at V and 3 bases at J; junction bases unmatched: 4. Germline CDR1 is SGDLS and CDR2 is YYNGEE. The CDR3 spans 15 residues. CDR3 residues: CASSVGGQGDTEAFF. DNA of the CDR3: TGTGCCAGCAGCGTAGGAGGACAGGGAGACACTGAAGCTTTCTTT.

The genes are TRBV19 and TRBJ1-5; 8 bases agree with TRBD1. V was pared by 7 bases and J by 0 bases, with 5 bases of the junction left unmatched. The CDR3 covers 15 residues. CDR1 LNHDA and CDR2 SQIVND come from the germline V gene (reference sequence). CDR3 in amino acids: CASTPTGVSNQPQHF. CDR3 DNA sequence: TGTGCCAGTACCCCGACAGGGGTTAGCAATCAGCCCCAGCATTTT.

This clone was counted a single time. The chain is built from TRBV19 and TRBJ1-2, with D uncertain. CDR1 is LNHDA and CDR2 is SQIVND in the germline V gene (reference sequence). This CDR3 has 12 residues. V was cut by 4 bases and J by 7 bases, with 10 bases left in between. CDR3 region: CASSTPSGGYTF. The CDR3 DNA is TGTGCCAGTAGTACACCTTCGGGTGGCTACACCTTC.

This clone was picked up one time. Additional DNA sequences in this sample encode the identical CDR3. V is TRBV18 and J is TRBJ1-6; 9 nucleotides line up with TRBD1. Per the germline V gene, CDR1 is KGHSH and CDR2 is LQKENI. This CDR3 has 14 amino acids. With 6 bases clipped from V and 7 bases from J, the junction kept 4 bases outside the gene matches. DNA of the CDR3: TGTGCCAGCTCCCCGGGACAGGGCAATTCACCCCTCCACTTT. It translates to CASSPGQGNSPLHF.

The chain is built from TRBV2 and TRBJ1-4; 10 nucleotides match TRBD1. The CDR3 length is 15 residues. CDR1 and CDR2 from the germline V gene are SNHLY and FYNNEI. Trimming removed 6 bases from V and 8 bases from J; junction bases left unmatched: 9. The CDR3 sequence: CASRGQGLRKEKLFF. For the CDR3, the DNA is TGTGCCAGCAGGGGACAGGGGCTCCGAAAGGAAAAACTGTTTTTT.

V is TRBV10-3 and J is TRBJ1-1, with 9 bases lining up with TRBD1. CDR1 is ENHRY, CDR2 SYGVKD, per germline. The trim removed 6 bases at V and 0 bases at J, leaving 2 bases unmatched. CDR3 length: 14 amino acids. In DNA form, the CDR3 reads TGTGCCATCAGCGGACAGGGGTTGAACACTGAAGCTTTCTTT. Translation gives CAISGQGLNTEAFF.

This clone was detected a few times. The rearrangement uses TRBV5-1 and TRBJ1-1, with 9 bases matching TRBD1. Germline CDR1 and CDR2: SGHRS and YFSETQ. The length of the CDR3 is 18 residues. The junction had 9 bases not matched to a gene; V was cut back by 0 bases and J by 0 bases. The CDR3 region has the DNA TGCGCCAGCAGCTTGGGTTCAACAGGGGGCCGCCTGAACACTGAAGCTTTCTTT. As protein: CASSLGSTGGRLNTEAFF.

The CDR3: CASSSGGVSNQPQHF. The CDR3, as DNA: TGTGCCAGCAGTTCGGGCGGGGTTAGCAATCAGCCCCAGCATTTT. The chain couples TRBV6-5 to TRBJ1-5; D call uncertain. The CDR3 runs 15 residues. The ends were cut back, 4 bases at V and 0 bases at J, with 10 bases in the middle. CDR1 is MNHEY and CDR2 is SVGAGI in the germline V gene.

DNA for the CDR3: TGCGCCAGCAGTCGCGGGTTTGTCTTTGGGGAGGACATTCAGTACTTC. It codes for CASSRGFVFGEDIQYF. This chain joins TRBV10-1 and TRBJ2-4, with D tentatively TRBD2 (6 bases). Germline V gene lookup returns CDR1 WNHNN and CDR2 SYGVQD (reference sequence). V lost 5 bases, J lost 8 bases, and 22 bases lay in between. The CDR3 is made up of 16 amino acids.

This sequence joins TRBV6-7 and TRBJ1-1, with D hard to call. TRBV6-7 qualifies as an ORF whose function is uncertain. The V end lost 3 bases, the J end lost 3 bases, and 11 bases lay between the germline ends. CDR3 size: 14 residues. The CDR3 DNA is TGTGCCAGCAGTTATGGTTCGGAGTACACTGAAGCTTTCTTT. It is translated as CASSYGSEYTEAFF.

The rearrangement links TRBV21-1 to TRBJ1-2; the tabulated D call, TRBD1, remains unverified against the DNA. TRBV21-1 is a recognized pseudogene. The CDR3 consists of 11 residues. CDR3 in DNA: TGTGCCACCGGACAGGGCCTCCGCTACACCTTC. The encoded protein is CATGQGLRYTF.